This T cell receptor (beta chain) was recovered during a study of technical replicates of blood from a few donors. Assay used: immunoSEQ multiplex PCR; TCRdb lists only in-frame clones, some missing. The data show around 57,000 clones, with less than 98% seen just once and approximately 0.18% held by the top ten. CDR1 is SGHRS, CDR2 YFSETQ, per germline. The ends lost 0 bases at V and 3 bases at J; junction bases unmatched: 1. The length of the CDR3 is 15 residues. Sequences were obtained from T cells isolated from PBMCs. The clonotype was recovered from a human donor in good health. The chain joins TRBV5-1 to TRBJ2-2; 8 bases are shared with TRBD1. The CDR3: CASSLGQGYTGELFF. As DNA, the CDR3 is TGCGCCAGCAGCTTGGGACAGGGGTACACCGGGGAGCTGTTTTTT. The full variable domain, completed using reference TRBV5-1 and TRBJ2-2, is KAGVTQTPRYLIKTRGQQVTLSCSPISGHRSVSWYQQTPGQGLQFLFEYFSETQRNKGNFPGRFSGRQFSNSRSEMNVSTLELGDSALYLCASSLGQGYTGELFFGEGSRLTVL.